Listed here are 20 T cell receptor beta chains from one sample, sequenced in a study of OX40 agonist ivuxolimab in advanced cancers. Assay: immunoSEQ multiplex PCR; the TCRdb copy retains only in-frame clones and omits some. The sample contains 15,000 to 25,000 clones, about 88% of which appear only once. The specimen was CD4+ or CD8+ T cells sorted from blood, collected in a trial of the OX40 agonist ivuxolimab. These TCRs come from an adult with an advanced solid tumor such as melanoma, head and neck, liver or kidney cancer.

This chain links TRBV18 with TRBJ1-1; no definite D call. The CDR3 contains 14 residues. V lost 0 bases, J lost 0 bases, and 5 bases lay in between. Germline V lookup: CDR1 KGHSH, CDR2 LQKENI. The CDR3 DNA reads TGTGCCAGCTCACCACCTAATGTGAACACTGAAGCTTTCTTT. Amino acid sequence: CASSPPNVNTEAFF.

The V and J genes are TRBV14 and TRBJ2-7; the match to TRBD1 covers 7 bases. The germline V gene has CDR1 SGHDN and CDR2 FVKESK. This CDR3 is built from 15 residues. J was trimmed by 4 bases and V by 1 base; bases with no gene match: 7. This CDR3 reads CASSQAYRGRYEQYF. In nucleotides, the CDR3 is TGTGCCAGCAGCCAAGCTTACAGGGGCCGGTACGAGCAGTACTTC.

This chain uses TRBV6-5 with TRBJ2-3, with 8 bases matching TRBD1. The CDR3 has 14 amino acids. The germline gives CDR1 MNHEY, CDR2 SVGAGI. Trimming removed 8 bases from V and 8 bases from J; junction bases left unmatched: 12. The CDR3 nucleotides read TGTGCCAGCCAAGGGACAGGAGGGATCGGTACGCAGTATTTT. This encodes CASQGTGGIGTQYF.

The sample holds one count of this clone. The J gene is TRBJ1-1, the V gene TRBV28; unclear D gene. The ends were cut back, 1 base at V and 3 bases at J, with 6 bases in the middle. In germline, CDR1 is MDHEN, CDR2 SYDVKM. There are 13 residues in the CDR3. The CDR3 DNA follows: TGTGCCAGCAGTTTATTATTCTACACTGAAGCTTTCTTT. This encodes CASSLLFYTEAFF.

This CDR3 reads CASSSRGSEQYF. Written as DNA, the CDR3 is TGTGCCAGCAGTTCCCGGGGGTCCGAGCAGTACTTC. The chain employs TRBV28 and TRBJ2-7; maybe TRBD2 (6 bases). V was clipped by 4 bases and J by 6 bases, with 10 bases between them. This CDR3 region has 12 residues. Germline loops: CDR1 MDHEN, CDR2 SYDVKM.

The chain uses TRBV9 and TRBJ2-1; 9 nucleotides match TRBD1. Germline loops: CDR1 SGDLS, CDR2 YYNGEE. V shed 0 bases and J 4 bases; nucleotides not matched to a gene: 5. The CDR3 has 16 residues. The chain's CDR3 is CASSVVWGTGYNEQFF. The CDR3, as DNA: TGTGCCAGCAGCGTAGTTTGGGGGACAGGGTACAATGAGCAGTTCTTC.

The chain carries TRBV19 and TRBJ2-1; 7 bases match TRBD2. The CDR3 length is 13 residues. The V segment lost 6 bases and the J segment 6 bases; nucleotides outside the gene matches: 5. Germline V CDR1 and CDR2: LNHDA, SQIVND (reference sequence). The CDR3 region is CASSMTSPNEQFF. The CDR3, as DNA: TGTGCCAGTAGCATGACTAGCCCCAATGAGCAGTTCTTC.

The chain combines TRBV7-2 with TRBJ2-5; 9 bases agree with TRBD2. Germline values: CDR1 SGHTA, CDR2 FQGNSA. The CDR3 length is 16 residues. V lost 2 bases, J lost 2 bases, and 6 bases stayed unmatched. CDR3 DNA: TGTGCCAGCAGCTTAAGTCCCAGCGGGAGGCAAGAGACCCAGTACTTC. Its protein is CASSLSPSGRQETQYF.

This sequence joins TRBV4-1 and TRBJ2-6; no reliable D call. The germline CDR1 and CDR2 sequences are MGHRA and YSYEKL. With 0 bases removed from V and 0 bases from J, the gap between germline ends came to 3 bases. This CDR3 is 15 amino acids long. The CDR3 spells CASSQETSGANVLTF. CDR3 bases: TGCGCCAGCAGCCAAGAGACCTCTGGGGCCAACGTCCTGACTTTC.

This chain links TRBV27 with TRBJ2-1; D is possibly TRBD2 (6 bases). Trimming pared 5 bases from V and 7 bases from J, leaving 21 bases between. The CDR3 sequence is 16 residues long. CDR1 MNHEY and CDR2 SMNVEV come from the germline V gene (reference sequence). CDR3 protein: CASSNTYGSGGNEQFF. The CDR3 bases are TGTGCCAGCAGTAATACCTACGGGAGCGGAGGGAATGAGCAGTTCTTC.

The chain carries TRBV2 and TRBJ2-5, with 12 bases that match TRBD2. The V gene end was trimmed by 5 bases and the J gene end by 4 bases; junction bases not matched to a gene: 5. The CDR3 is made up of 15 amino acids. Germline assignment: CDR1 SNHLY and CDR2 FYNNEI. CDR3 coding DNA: TGTGCCAGCAGTCCTAGCGGGGGGGTCGGAGAGACCCAGTACTTC. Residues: CASSPSGGVGETQYF.

The CDR3 sequence is CASSQNPSSTNEKLFF. The CDR3 DNA follows: TGCGCCAGCAGCCAAAACCCCAGCTCAACTAATGAAAAACTGTTTTTT. This chain joins TRBV4-1 and TRBJ1-4; D unresolved. CDR3 length: 16 residues. In germline, CDR1 is MGHRA, CDR2 YSYEKL. V dropped 2 bases and J dropped 0 bases, with 10 bases sitting between them.

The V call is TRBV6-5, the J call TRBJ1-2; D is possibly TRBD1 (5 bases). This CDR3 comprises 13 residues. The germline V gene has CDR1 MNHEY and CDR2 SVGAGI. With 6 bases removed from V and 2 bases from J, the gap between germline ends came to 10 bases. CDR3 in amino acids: CASRRDGNYGYTF. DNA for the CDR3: TGTGCCAGCAGACGGGACGGCAACTATGGCTACACCTTC.

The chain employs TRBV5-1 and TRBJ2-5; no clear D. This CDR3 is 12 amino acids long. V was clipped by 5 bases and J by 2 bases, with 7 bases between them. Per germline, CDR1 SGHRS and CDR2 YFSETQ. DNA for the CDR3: TGCGCCAGCAGATCAGAGCAAGAGACCCAGTACTTC. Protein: CASRSEQETQYF.

Written as DNA, the CDR3 is TGTGCCAGCAGGCCGGGGGGAGGAGCAGATACGCAGTATTTT. Protein: CASRPGGGADTQYF. The genes are TRBV7-2 and TRBJ2-3; 7 bases are shared with TRBD2. Germline-derived CDR1 and CDR2 are SGHTA and FQGNSA. This CDR3 comprises 14 residues. The J segment lost 4 bases and the V segment lost 6 bases, leaving 7 bases of the junction unmatched.

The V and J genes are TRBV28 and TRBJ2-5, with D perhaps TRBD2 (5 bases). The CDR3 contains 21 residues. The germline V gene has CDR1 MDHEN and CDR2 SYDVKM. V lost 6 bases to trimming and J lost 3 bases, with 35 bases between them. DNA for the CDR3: TGTGCCAGCAGAGCGGATAAACCATCTCTAACTCACCTGAGAAGGAAAGAGACCCAGTACTTC. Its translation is CASRADKPSLTHLRRKETQYF.

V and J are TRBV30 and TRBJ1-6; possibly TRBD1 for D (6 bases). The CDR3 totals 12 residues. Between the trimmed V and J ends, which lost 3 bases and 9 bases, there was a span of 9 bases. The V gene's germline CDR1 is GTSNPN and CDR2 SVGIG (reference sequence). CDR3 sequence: CAWRATGSPLHF. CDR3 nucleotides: TGTGCCTGGAGGGCGACAGGTTCACCCCTCCACTTT.

CDR3 amino acids: CAIRGGLAGADTQYF. The CDR3 bases are TGTGCCATCAGGGGGGGACTAGCGGGAGCAGATACGCAGTATTTT. The chain has TRBV10-3 and TRBJ2-3; 14 positions agree with TRBD2. V lost 6 bases to trimming and J lost 4 bases; unmatched junction nucleotides: 3. This CDR3 spans 15 amino acids. Looked up from germline, CDR1 is ENHRY and CDR2 is SYGVKD.

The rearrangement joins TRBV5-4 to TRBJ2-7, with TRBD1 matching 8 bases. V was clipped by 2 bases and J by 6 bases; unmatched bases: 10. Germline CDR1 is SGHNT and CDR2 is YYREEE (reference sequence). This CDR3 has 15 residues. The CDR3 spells CASSLAAGGASEQYF. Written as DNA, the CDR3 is TGTGCCAGCAGCTTAGCGGCAGGGGGCGCTTCCGAGCAGTACTTC.

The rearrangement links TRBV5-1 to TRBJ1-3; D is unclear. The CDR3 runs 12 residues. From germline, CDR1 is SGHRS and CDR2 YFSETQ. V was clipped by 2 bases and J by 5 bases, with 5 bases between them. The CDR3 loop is CASSFDRNTIYF. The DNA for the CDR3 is TGCGCCAGCAGCTTTGACCGAAACACCATATATTTT.